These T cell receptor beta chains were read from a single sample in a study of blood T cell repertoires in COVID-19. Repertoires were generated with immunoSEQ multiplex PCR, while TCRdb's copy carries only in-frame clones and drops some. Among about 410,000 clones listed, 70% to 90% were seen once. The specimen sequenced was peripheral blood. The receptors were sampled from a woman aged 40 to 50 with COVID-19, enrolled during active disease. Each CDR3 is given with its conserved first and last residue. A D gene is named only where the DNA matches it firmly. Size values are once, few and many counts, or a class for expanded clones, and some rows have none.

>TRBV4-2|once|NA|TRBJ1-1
CASSQETGNTEAFF
TGTGCCAGCAGCCAAGAGACAGGGAACACTGAAGCTTTCTTT
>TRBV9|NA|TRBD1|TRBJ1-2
CASSVNLGQGNYGYTF
TGTGCCAGCAGCGTAAATCTCGGACAGGGTAACTATGGCTACACCTTC
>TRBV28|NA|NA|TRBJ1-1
CASSLNTLRQMNTEAFF
TGTGCCAGCAGTTTAAATACTCTTAGACAGATGAACACTGAAGCTTTCTTT
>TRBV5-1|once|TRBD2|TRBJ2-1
CASSFTPSSGGNEQFF
TGCGCCAGCAGCTTTACTCCTAGCAGCGGGGGGAATGAGCAGTTCTTC
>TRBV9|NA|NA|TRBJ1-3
CASSVGAGIVGNTIYF
TGTGCCAGCAGCGTAGGGGCGGGCATTGTTGGAAACACCATATATTTT
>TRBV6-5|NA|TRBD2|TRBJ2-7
CASILTAGISYEQYF
TGTGCCAGCATCCTTACAGCGGGGATTTCCTACGAGCAGTACTTC
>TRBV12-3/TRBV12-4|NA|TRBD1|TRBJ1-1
CASSRQGNTEAFF
TGTGCCAGCAGTCGACAGGGTAACACTGAAGCTTTCTTT
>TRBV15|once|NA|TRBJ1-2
CATSRDRGVGGYTF
TGTGCCACCAGCAGAGATCGGGGAGTTGGTGGCTACACCTTC
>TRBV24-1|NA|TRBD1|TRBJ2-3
CATSDGNRGVTDTQYF
TGTGCCACCAGTGATGGGAACAGGGGGGTCACAGATACGCAGTATTTT
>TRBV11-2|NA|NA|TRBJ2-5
CASSYRTPAETQYF
TGTGCCAGCAGCTATAGGACACCGGCTGAGACCCAGTACTTC
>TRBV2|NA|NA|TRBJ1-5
CASSDLGGQPQHF
TGTGCCAGCAGTGATCTGGGGGGACAGCCCCAGCATTTT
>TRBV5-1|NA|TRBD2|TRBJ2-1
CASSRTSGGSYNEQFF
TGCGCCAGCAGCCGGACTAGCGGGGGGTCGTACAATGAGCAGTTCTTC
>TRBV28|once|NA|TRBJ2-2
CASSPRTPNTGELFF
TGTGCCAGCAGTCCGCGGACTCCAAACACCGGGGAGCTGTTTTTT
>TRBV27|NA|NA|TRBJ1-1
CASSYSPGLQAFF
TGTGCCAGCAGTTACTCACCGGGACTTCAAGCTTTCTTT
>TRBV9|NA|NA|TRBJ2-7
CASSVAAGRGEQYF
TGTGCCAGCAGCGTAGCGGCGGGGAGGGGGGAGCAGTACTTC
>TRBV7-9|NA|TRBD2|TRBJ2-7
CASSSGLAGGPYYEQYF
TGTGCCAGCAGCTCCGGACTAGCGGGAGGGCCTTACTACGAGCAGTACTTC
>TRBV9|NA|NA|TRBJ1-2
CASSPPQGPYGYTF
TGTGCCAGCAGCCCGCCACAGGGACCATATGGCTACACCTTC
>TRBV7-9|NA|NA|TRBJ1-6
CASSQDSVLSSYNSPLHF
TGTGCCAGCAGCCAAGACAGTGTTCTGAGCTCCTATAATTCACCCCTCCACTTT
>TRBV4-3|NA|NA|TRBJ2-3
CASSHGRLSTDTQYF
TGCGCCAGCAGCCACGGCCGACTCAGCACAGATACGCAGTATTTT
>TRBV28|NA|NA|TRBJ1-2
CASSLGGYGYTF
TGTGCCAGCAGTTTGGGGGGCTATGGCTACACCTTC
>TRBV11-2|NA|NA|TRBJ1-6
CASSLAPLQDFGSPLHF
TGTGCCAGCAGCTTAGCCCCACTACAGGATTTTGGCTCACCCCTCCACTTT
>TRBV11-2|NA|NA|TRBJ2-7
CASSLNILSSYEQYF
TGTGCCAGCAGCTTAAATATTCTTAGCTCCTACGAGCAGTACTTC
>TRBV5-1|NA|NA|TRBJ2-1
CASTRVPEKLYNEQFF
TGCGCCAGCACCCGGGTCCCCGAAAAACTTTACAATGAGCAGTTCTTC
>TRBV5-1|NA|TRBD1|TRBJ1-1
CASNPTGMKGTEAFF
TGCGCCAGCAACCCGACAGGGATGAAAGGTACTGAAGCTTTCTTT
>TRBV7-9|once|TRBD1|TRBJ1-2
CASSLESGTGNGYTF
TGTGCCAGCAGCTTAGAATCCGGGACAGGGAATGGCTACACCTTC
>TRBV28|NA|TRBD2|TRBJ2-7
CASKRGTSLSFYEQYF
TGTGCCAGCAAGAGGGGGACTAGCCTCTCTTTCTACGAGCAGTACTTC
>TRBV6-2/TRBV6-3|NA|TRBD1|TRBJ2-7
CASSYPDRAYEQYF
TGTGCCAGCAGTTACCCCGACAGGGCCTACGAGCAGTACTTC
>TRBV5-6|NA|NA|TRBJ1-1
CASSRRGGDTEAFF
TGTGCCAGCAGCCGAAGGGGGGGAGACACTGAAGCTTTCTTT
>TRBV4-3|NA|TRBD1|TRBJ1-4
CASSQVDRGMWKLFF
TGCGCCAGCAGCCAAGTCGACAGGGGGATGTGGAAACTGTTTTTT
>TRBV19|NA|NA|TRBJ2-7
CASRDLRGSYEQYF
TGTGCCAGTAGGGACCTCAGGGGCTCCTACGAGCAGTACTTC
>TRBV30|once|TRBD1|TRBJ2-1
CAWTRDRAHNEQFF
TGTGCCTGGACCCGGGACAGGGCCCACAATGAGCAGTTCTTC